A single sample is the source of the 29 T cell receptor beta chains below, sequenced in a study of blood T cell repertoires in COVID-19. Libraries were prepared by immunoSEQ multiplex PCR; TCRdb keeps only in-frame clonotypes and omits some of them. The profile shows around 140,000 clones, roughly 80% of them singletons. The sample taken for sequencing was peripheral blood. Every receptor here comes from a man aged 65-85 years who had recovered from COVID-19.

V is TRBV12-5 and J is TRBJ2-1; 11 nucleotides line up with TRBD2. The germline CDR1 and CDR2 sequences are LGHNT and FRNRAP. There are 19 residues in the CDR3. The ends lost 4 bases at V and 0 bases at J; junction bases unmatched: 11. The CDR3 bases are TGTGCTAGTGGTTCCAGGACTAGCGGGTACTTCAGCTCCTACAATGAGCAGTTCTTC. This codes for CASGSRTSGYFSSYNEQFF. The full variable domain, in which reference TRBV12-5 and TRBJ2-1 provide the parts outside the CDR3, is DARVTQTPRHKVTEMGQEVTMRCQPILGHNTVFWYRQTMMQGLELLAYFRNRAPLDDSGMPKDRFSAEMPDATLATLKIQPSEPRDSAVYFCASGSRTSGYFSSYNEQFFGPGTRLTVL.

The V call is TRBV3-1 (or the pseudogene TRBV3-2), the J call TRBJ2-2; 7 nucleotides align to TRBD2. J lost 7 bases, V lost 3 bases, and 5 bases had no gene match. The germline gives CDR1 LGHDT, CDR2 YNNKEL (reference sequence). The CDR3 consists of 14 residues. The CDR3 DNA reads as TGTGCCAGCAGCCAGGGAGGGCCCGGCGGGGAGCTGTTTTTT. Translated, it gives CASSQGGPGGELFF.

V usage is TRBV6-5 and J usage is TRBJ1-2; 8 bases fit TRBD1. The germline gives CDR1 MNHEY, CDR2 SVGAGI. The CDR3 is 15 residues long. V lost 1 base to trimming and J lost 6 bases; unmatched junction nucleotides: 7. CDR3 nucleotide sequence: TGTGCCAGCAGTTACTTGTTACAGGGGGAAAATGGCTACACCTTC. Translating gives CASSYLLQGENGYTF.

V usage is TRBV10-1 and J usage is TRBJ2-3; 11 nucleotides line up with TRBD2. Unmatched junction bases numbered 4, after V lost 0 bases and J lost 11 bases. Germline V lookup: CDR1 WNHNN, CDR2 SYGVQD (reference sequence). There are 14 residues in the CDR3. The CDR3 region is CASSESSGREVQYF. The DNA of the CDR3 is TGCGCCAGCAGTGAGTCTAGCGGGAGGGAGGTGCAGTATTTT.

This chain connects TRBV27 to TRBJ2-1, with a possible D match to TRBD2 (5 bases). Trimming removed 5 bases from V and 9 bases from J, with 14 bases in between. Germline loops: CDR1 MNHEY, CDR2 SMNVEV (reference sequence). CDR3 length equals 13 residues. Here the CDR3 reads CASSLSGAGEQFF. The CDR3 DNA sequence: TGTGCCAGCAGTCTCTCGGGCGCGGGTGAGCAGTTCTTC.

V gene TRBV7-9 combines with J gene TRBJ2-5; 9 bases map to TRBD1. Germline loops: CDR1 SEHNR, CDR2 FQNEAQ (reference sequence). Trimming cost V 0 bases and J 3 bases; bases outside gene matches: 2. The CDR3 covers 15 residues. The CDR3 loop reads CASSLAGTGKETQYF. The CDR3 nucleotides are TGTGCCAGCAGCTTAGCCGGGACAGGGAAAGAGACCCAGTACTTC.

This chain connects TRBV6-5 to TRBJ2-7, with a possible D match to TRBD2 (5 bases). Germline V gene lookup returns CDR1 MNHEY and CDR2 SVGAGI. Trimming left V 5 bases short and J 1 base short, with 15 bases between. This CDR3 region has 15 residues. CDR3 region: CASSPSRGWSYEQYF. DNA for the CDR3: TGTGCCAGCAGTCCCTCCCGGGGTTGGTCCTACGAGCAGTACTTC.

This chain joins TRBV5-8 and TRBJ2-1; D may be TRBD2 (5 bases). V was cut by 2 bases and J by 8 bases, with 11 bases left in between. This CDR3 comprises 13 residues. Looked up from germline, CDR1 is SGHTS and CDR2 is YDEGEE. The CDR3 DNA reads TGTGCCAGCAGCTTAATAGGAGGCGATGAGCAGTTCTTC. This translates into CASSLIGGDEQFF.

V is TRBV4-3 and J is TRBJ2-3, with D perhaps matching TRBD1 (5 bases). V lost 1 base, J lost 4 bases, and 9 bases lay in between. Germline V lookup: CDR1 LGHNA, CDR2 YSLEER. The CDR3 covers 14 residues. The CDR3 sequence is CASSQGVGPDTQYF. The CDR3 DNA sequence: TGCGCCAGCAGCCAAGGGGTGGGGCCAGATACGCAGTATTTT.

The rearrangement uses TRBV13 and TRBJ2-3, with 7 nucleotides matching TRBD2. With 2 bases clipped from V and 5 bases from J, the junction kept 1 base outside the gene matches. CDR3 length equals 13 residues. Germline CDR1 PRHDT, CDR2 FYEKMQ (reference sequence). DNA of the CDR3: TGTGCCAGCAGCTTAAGGGAGGGAGATACGCAGTATTTT. Protein: CASSLREGDTQYF. The complete variable domain, with remaining parts taken from reference TRBV13 and TRBJ2-3, reads AAGVIQSPRHLIKEKRETATLKCYPIPRHDTVYWYQQGPGQDPQFLISFYEKMQSDKGSIPDRFSAQQFSDYHSELNMSSLELGDSALYFCASSLREGDTQYFGPGTRLTVL.

This chain uses TRBV6-2 or TRBV6-3 with TRBJ2-3; TRBD1 matches at 7 bases. Germline V gives CDR1 MNHEY, CDR2 SVGEGT. The CDR3 consists of 16 residues. After removal of 5 bases from V and 4 bases from J, the junction contained 12 bases not matched to a gene. The CDR3 sequence: CASSVQGVAFADTQYF. CDR3 coding DNA: TGTGCCAGCAGTGTCCAGGGGGTAGCCTTCGCAGATACGCAGTATTTT.

This clone was seen more than once but under ten times. The V call is TRBV6-5, the J call TRBJ1-2; TRBD1 agrees at 8 bases. Germline CDR1 is MNHEY and CDR2 is SVGAGI. The CDR3 sequence is 16 residues long. After removal of 4 bases from V and 3 bases from J, the junction contained 10 bases not matched to a gene. Here the CDR3 DNA reads TGTGCCAGCAGTTCCTCCGGACAGGGCCCTTACTATGGCTACACCTTC. Amino acid sequence: CASSSSGQGPYYGYTF.

J is TRBJ2-1 and V is TRBV20-1; a weak D match, TRBD2 (5 bases). This CDR3 contains 13 residues. Trimming pared 3 bases from V and 6 bases from J, leaving 12 bases between. CDR1 and CDR2 (germline): DFQATT, SNEGSKA (reference sequence). The CDR3 here is CSASRLSINEQFF. The CDR3 DNA reads TGCAGTGCTAGTAGACTATCTATCAATGAGCAGTTCTTC.

The rearrangement links TRBV4-3 to TRBJ1-5; 8 bases line up with TRBD1. Trimming removed 4 bases from V and 3 bases from J; junction bases left unmatched: 5. This CDR3 has 15 amino acids. Germline loops: CDR1 LGHNA, CDR2 YSLEER. Here the CDR3 DNA reads TGCGCCAGCAGCCGGACAGGGAGCGCCAATCAGCCCCAGCATTTT. Its translation is CASSRTGSANQPQHF.

The chain couples TRBV21-1 to TRBJ2-7; the DNA was not used to check the table's D call, TRBD1. TRBV21-1 is noted as a pseudogene. CDR3 length: 17 residues. Here the CDR3 reads CASSLPRQGAFTCEQYF. As DNA, the CDR3 is TGTGCCAGCAGCCTCCCCCGCCAGGGGGCCTTCACTTGCGAGCAGTACTTC.

Here the CDR3 reads CARKTGTGKNFHQPQHF. The DNA of the CDR3 is TGTGCCAGGAAAACCGGAACAGGGAAGAACTTCCATCAGCCCCAGCATTTT. The gene calls are TRBV19 and TRBJ1-5; possibly TRBD1 for D (6 bases). V was pared by 9 bases and J by 5 bases, with 26 bases between. Per germline, CDR1 LNHDA and CDR2 SQIVND (reference sequence). The CDR3 is 17 amino acids.

V is TRBV7-2 and J is TRBJ2-3; 12 bases agree with TRBD2. The CDR3 totals 17 residues. Per the germline V gene, CDR1 is SGHTA and CDR2 is FQGNSA. V lost 2 bases, J lost 5 bases, and 8 bases stayed unmatched. The CDR3 sequence is CASSLSLAGGLGDTQYF. DNA of the CDR3: TGTGCCAGCAGCTTATCGCTAGCGGGAGGGCTGGGAGATACGCAGTATTTT.

This clone appeared once. The V and J genes are TRBV27 and TRBJ2-1, with TRBD2 matching over 12 bases. This CDR3 contains 14 residues. V was clipped by 5 bases and J by 7 bases; unmatched bases: 3. The germline V gene encodes CDR1 MNHEY and CDR2 SMNVEV (reference sequence). This chain's CDR3 is CASSETSGRNEQFF. For the CDR3, the DNA is TGTGCCAGCAGTGAGACTAGCGGGAGAAATGAGCAGTTCTTC.

This clone has a count of ten or more. The chain couples TRBV10-3 to TRBJ2-7; possible D gene TRBD2, 5 bases. The CDR3 consists of 15 residues. The germline gives CDR1 ENHRY, CDR2 SYGVKD. Trimming pared 0 bases from V and 2 bases from J, leaving 11 bases between. The CDR3 region is CAISESSGVPYEQYF. The CDR3 DNA sequence: TGTGCCATCAGTGAGTCGTCCGGGGTTCCCTACGAGCAGTACTTC.

The chain recombines TRBV7-2 with TRBJ2-1, with TRBD2 matching over 8 bases. This CDR3 spans 18 amino acids. Germline lookup yields CDR1 SGHTA and CDR2 FQGNSA. Germline trimming cut 8 bases from V and 1 base from J; bases unmatched to any gene: 16. The CDR3 DNA is TGTGCCAGCGGACAGCCGACCGGGGGACTAGGGTCCTACAATGAGCAGTTCTTC. This sequence encodes CASGQPTGGLGSYNEQFF.

Only a few counts were recorded for this clone. CDR3 sequence reads: CASSLVGQRAYEQYF. The DNA of the CDR3 is TGTGCCAGCAGCCTCGTGGGACAACGGGCCTACGAGCAGTACTTC. The rearrangement uses TRBV5-6 and TRBJ2-7; possible D gene TRBD1, 6 bases. CDR1 SGHDT and CDR2 YYEEEE come from the germline V gene. The CDR3 runs to 15 residues. V dropped 4 bases and J dropped 2 bases, with 16 bases sitting between them.

The V gene is TRBV3-1 (or the pseudogene TRBV3-2), the J gene TRBJ1-2; D gene uncertain. This CDR3 is 17 amino acids long. Germline lookup yields CDR1 LGHDT and CDR2 YNNKEL (reference sequence). V dropped 3 bases and J dropped 1 base, with 18 bases sitting between them. CDR3 sequence: CASSQRGRGSINYGYTF. CDR3 nucleotide sequence: TGTGCCAGCAGCCAGAGAGGGAGAGGGTCCATTAACTATGGCTACACCTTC.

The rearrangement uses TRBV10-1 and TRBJ2-7, with D perhaps matching TRBD2 (6 bases). This CDR3 has 12 amino acids. Germline CDR1 and CDR2: WNHNN and SYGVQD (reference sequence). Trimming shortened V by 6 bases and J by 4 bases, and 10 bases separated the two germline ends. The CDR3 region has the DNA TGCGCCAGCAGCGGGGGAAGTTACGAGCAGTACTTC. Residues: CASSGGSYEQYF.

The gene calls are TRBV25-1 and TRBJ1-2, with 9 bases aligning to TRBD1. V shed 6 bases and J 4 bases; nucleotides not matched to a gene: 6. Germline values: CDR1 MGHDK, CDR2 SYGVNS. CDR3 length: 14 amino acids. The DNA of the CDR3 is TGTGCCAGCAGGGCACAGGGGGCTCCCTATGGCTACACCTTC. Protein product: CASRAQGAPYGYTF.

V usage is TRBV19 and J usage is TRBJ1-1; D gene unclear. Germline CDR1 LNHDA, CDR2 SQIVND (reference sequence). V gave up 6 bases and J gave up 2 bases, with 25 bases separating them. The CDR3 length is 18 residues. The chain's CDR3 is CASSPFLGGGQLNTEAFF. CDR3 bases: TGTGCCAGTAGCCCCTTCTTGGGTGGTGGGCAGCTTAACACTGAAGCTTTCTTT.

V is TRBV30 and J is TRBJ2-7; D not resolved. Germline assignment: CDR1 GTSNPN and CDR2 SVGIG (reference sequence). CDR3 length: 13 amino acids. V lost 4 bases and J 0 bases, leaving 10 bases between the germline ends. The CDR3 bases are TGTGCCTGGACCGGAGTATTCTCCTACGAGCAGTACTTC. Its translation: CAWTGVFSYEQYF.

The chain carries TRBV30 and TRBJ1-2; maybe TRBD1 (5 bases). The V end was cut by 1 base, the J end by 7 bases, with 16 bases between. This CDR3 has 14 amino acids. CDR1 GTSNPN and CDR2 SVGIG come from the germline V gene (reference sequence). The CDR3: CAWSAVRGLAGYTF. CDR3 sequence (DNA): TGTGCCTGGAGTGCCGTTCGGGGGTTGGCTGGCTACACCTTC.

V usage is TRBV14 and J usage is TRBJ2-2, with D maybe TRBD2 (5 bases). Deletions cut 1 base from V and 5 bases from J, with 11 bases between. The CDR3 has 15 amino acids. Per the germline V gene, CDR1 is SGHDN and CDR2 is FVKESK. Here the CDR3 DNA reads TGTGCCAGCAGCCAAGGGACTTTTTTGACCGGGGAGCTGTTTTTT. Residues: CASSQGTFLTGELFF.

This clone has only a few counts. The gene calls are TRBV7-8 and TRBJ1-2, with D perhaps TRBD1 (6 bases). CDR1 and CDR2 (germline): SGHVS, FQNEAQ. The CDR3 totals 12 residues. Trimming pared 5 bases from V and 7 bases from J, leaving 11 bases between. The CDR3 nucleotides read TGTGCCAGCAGCCGAGGGGGGGGTGGCTACACCTTC. Translation gives CASSRGGGGYTF.